Listed below are T cell receptor beta chains from one sample, sequenced in a study of CD8+ T cells in alopecia areata. Some clones are missing from TCRdb's copy, which holds only in-frame ones; the method was immunoSEQ multiplex PCR. Among some 120,000 clones, under 65% were seen once, and the ten largest hold around 5.4%. Sequences were derived from CD4+ T cells sorted from blood, sampled at week 4, from a patient treated with tofacitinib. Receptors originate from a human donor with alopecia areata. The CDR3 runs from the conserved cysteine through the conserved F or W. A D gene is named only where the DNA matches it firmly. Size tells how often a clone was seen (once, few, many) or the class of an expanded clone, and some rows leave it out.

D,size,length,J,V,CDR3,DNA
TRBD1,-,13,TRBJ2-1,TRBV29-1,CSVGGQGYNEQFF,TGCAGCGTGGGGGGACAGGGGTACAATGAGCAGTTCTTC
TRBD1,-,16,TRBJ1-5,TRBV7-3,CASSATTGQGNQPQHF,TGTGCCAGCAGCGCGACGACAGGGCAGGGCAATCAGCCCCAGCATTTT
-,few,15,TRBJ2-6,TRBV4-2,CASSPSTSGANVLTF,TGTGCCAGCAGCCCTAGCACGTCTGGGGCCAACGTCCTGACTTTC
TRBD1,few,14,TRBJ2-5,TRBV9,CASSPRTGEETQYF,TGTGCCAGCAGCCCACGGACAGGGGAAGAGACCCAGTACTTC
-,-,13,TRBJ2-5,TRBV10-3,CAISDGVQETQYF,TGTGCCATCAGTGATGGGGTACAAGAGACCCAGTACTTC
-,-,14,TRBJ2-7,TRBV5-1,CASSLGSENYEQYF,TGCGCCAGCAGCTTGGGCAGCGAGAACTACGAGCAGTACTTC
-,few,15,TRBJ1-5,TRBV28,CASAPGQVSNQPQHF,TGTGCCAGCGCCCCGGGACAAGTTAGCAATCAGCCCCAGCATTTT
TRBD1,few,14,TRBJ1-1,TRBV28,CASSLTGGEKQAFF,TGTGCCAGCAGTCTAACAGGGGGCGAGAAGCAAGCTTTCTTT
TRBD2,-,14,TRBJ2-2,TRBV28,CASTGLAVTGELFF,TGTGCCAGCACGGGACTAGCGGTCACCGGGGAGCTGTTTTTT
-,few,15,TRBJ1-2,TRBV28,CASSGVVISNYGYTF,TGTGCCAGCAGTGGTGTGGTGATTTCTAACTATGGCTACACCTTC
-,-,13,TRBJ2-7,TRBV28,CASTGGNTYEQYF,TGTGCCAGCACGGGCGGGAACACCTACGAGCAGTACTTC
-,-,14,TRBJ1-4,TRBV29-1,CSVEGATTNEKLFF,TGCAGCGTTGAAGGGGCTACAACTAATGAAAAACTGTTTTTT
-,-,12,TRBJ2-7,TRBV29-1,CSVAVRGNEQYF,TGCAGCGTTGCGGTCAGGGGCAACGAGCAGTACTTC
-,medium-sized,14,TRBJ2-7,TRBV7-2,CASSFIKGAYEQYF,TGTGCCAGCAGCTTTATAAAGGGGGCCTACGAGCAGTACTTC
TRBD2,-,15,TRBJ2-3,TRBV6-6,CASRTSGKGTDTQYF,TGTGCCAGCAGGACTAGCGGGAAGGGCACAGATACGCAGTATTTT
TRBD2,-,14,TRBJ2-2,TRBV30,CAWSEVAGVGELFF,TGTGCCTGGAGTGAGGTAGCGGGAGTCGGGGAGCTGTTTTTT
TRBD2,once,14,TRBJ2-7,TRBV18,CASSPRGARYEQYF,TGTGCCAGCTCACCGCGGGGGGCACGGTACGAGCAGTACTTC
TRBD2,few,16,TRBJ2-1,TRBV15,CATSREGGRAAGEQFF,TGTGCCACCAGCAGAGAGGGCGGGAGGGCCGCCGGTGAGCAGTTCTTC
TRBD1,-,13,TRBJ1-1,TRBV5-1,CASSTGVNTEAFF,TGCGCCAGCAGCACAGGGGTGAACACTGAAGCTTTCTTT
-,few,14,TRBJ2-5,TRBV7-2,CASSLDPGAKTQYF,TGTGCCAGCAGCTTAGATCCGGGGGCAAAGACCCAGTACTTC
-,-,13,TRBJ2-7,TRBV5-1,CASIRLRQGEQYF,TGCGCCAGCATCCGGCTTAGGCAGGGCGAGCAGTACTTC
TRBD2,-,12,TRBJ2-4,TRBV30,CAWSQPGLAQYF,TGTGCCTGGAGTCAGCCGGGACTAGCCCAATACTTC
-,-,14,TRBJ2-3,TRBV18,CASSPPTTKDTQYF,TGTGCCAGCTCACCACCGACTACTAAAGATACGCAGTATTTT